This entry features one T cell receptor beta chain sequence. Antigen: not known. Clones were sequenced by immunoSEQ multiplex PCR, and TCRdb holds only the in-frame ones, with some missing. The data show about 60,000 clones, more than 70% seen once. Three pembrolizumab responders had their TCRs sequenced. CDR1 is MDHEN, CDR2 SYDVKM, per germline. Trimming took 5 bases from V and 4 from J, leaving 16 bases between them. The CDR3 covers 15 residues. This entry is derived from a study of PD-1 blockade in mismatch repair-deficient tumors. The study's findings and limits: Tumor-resident clones, often absent from pretreatment blood, expanded after pembrolizumab and then contracted.

The gene calls are TRBV28 and TRBJ2-3, with D possibly TRBD2 on 5 matching bases. The source is an adult with mismatch repair-deficient cancer. The starting material was peripheral blood, obtained 52 weeks after starting pembrolizumab. DNA for the CDR3: TGTGCCAGCAGTCCCCGACTACAGAAGTCAGATACGCAGTATTTT. It encodes CASSPRLQKSDTQYF.